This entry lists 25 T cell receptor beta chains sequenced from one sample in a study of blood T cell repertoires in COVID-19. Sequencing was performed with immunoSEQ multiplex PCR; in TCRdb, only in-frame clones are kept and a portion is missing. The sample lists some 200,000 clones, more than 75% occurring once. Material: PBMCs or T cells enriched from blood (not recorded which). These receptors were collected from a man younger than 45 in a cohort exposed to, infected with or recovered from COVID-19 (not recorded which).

CDR3 amino acids: CASSQSAEAFF. DNA of the CDR3: TGTGCCAGCAGCCAAAGCGCTGAAGCTTTCTTT. This sequence joins TRBV3-1 (or the pseudogene TRBV3-2) and TRBJ1-1; D unresolved. CDR3 length: 11 residues. From germline, CDR1 is LGHDT and CDR2 YNNKEL (reference sequence). Trimming removed 2 bases from V and 6 bases from J, with 4 bases in between.

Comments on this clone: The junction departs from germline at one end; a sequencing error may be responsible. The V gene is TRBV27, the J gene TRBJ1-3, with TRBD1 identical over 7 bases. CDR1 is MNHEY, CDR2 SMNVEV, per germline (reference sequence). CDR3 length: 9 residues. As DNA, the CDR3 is TGTGCCAGCCCTCCGGGACAGACATTT. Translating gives CASPPGQTF.

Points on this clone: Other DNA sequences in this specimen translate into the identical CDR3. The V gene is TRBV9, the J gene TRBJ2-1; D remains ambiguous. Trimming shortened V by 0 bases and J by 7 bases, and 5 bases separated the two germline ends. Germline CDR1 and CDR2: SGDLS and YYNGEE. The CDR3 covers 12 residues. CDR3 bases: TGTGCCAGCAGCGTAGATTCGAATGAGCAGTTCTTC. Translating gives CASSVDSNEQFF. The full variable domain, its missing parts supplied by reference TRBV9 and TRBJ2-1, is DSGVTQTPKHLITATGQRVTLRCSPRSGDLSVYWYQQSLDQGLQFLIQYYNGEERAKGNILERFSAQQFPDLHSELNLSSLELGDSALYFCASSVDSNEQFFGPGTRLTVL.

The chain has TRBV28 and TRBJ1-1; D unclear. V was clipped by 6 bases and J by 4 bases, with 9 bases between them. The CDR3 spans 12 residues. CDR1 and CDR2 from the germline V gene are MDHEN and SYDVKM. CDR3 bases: TGTGCCAGCAGGGAGGGTACCACTGAAGCTTTCTTT. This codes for CASREGTTEAFF.

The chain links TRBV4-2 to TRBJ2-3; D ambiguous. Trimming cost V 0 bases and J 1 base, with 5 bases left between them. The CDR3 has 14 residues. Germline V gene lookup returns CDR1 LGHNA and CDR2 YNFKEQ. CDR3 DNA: TGTGCCAGCAGCCAAGATCAGGGCACAGATACGCAGTATTTT. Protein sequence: CASSQDQGTDTQYF.

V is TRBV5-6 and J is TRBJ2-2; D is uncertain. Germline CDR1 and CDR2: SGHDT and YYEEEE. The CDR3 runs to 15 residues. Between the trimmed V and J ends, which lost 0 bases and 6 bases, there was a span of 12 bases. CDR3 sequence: CASSLGRKYAGELFF. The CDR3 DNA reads TGTGCCAGCAGCTTGGGTAGAAAGTACGCCGGGGAGCTGTTTTTT. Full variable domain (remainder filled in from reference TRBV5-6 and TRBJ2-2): DAGVTQSPTHLIKTRGQQVTLRCSPKSGHDTVSWYQQALGQGPQFIFQYYEEEERQRGNFPDRFSGHQFPNYSSELNVNALLLGDSALYLCASSLGRKYAGELFFGEGSRLTVL.

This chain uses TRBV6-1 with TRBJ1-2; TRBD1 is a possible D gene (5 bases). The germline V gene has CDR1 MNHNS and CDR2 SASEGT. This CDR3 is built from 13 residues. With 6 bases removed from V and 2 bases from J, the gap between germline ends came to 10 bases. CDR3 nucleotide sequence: TGTGCCAGCAGCCGGGGGGGGAACTATGGCTACACCTTC. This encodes CASSRGGNYGYTF.

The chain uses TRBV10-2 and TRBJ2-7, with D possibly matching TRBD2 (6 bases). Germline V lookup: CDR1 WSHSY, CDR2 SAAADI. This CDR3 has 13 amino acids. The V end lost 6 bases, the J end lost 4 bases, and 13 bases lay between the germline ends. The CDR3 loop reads CASRSGSSYEQYF. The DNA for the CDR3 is TGCGCCAGCAGAAGCGGGTCTTCTTACGAGCAGTACTTC.

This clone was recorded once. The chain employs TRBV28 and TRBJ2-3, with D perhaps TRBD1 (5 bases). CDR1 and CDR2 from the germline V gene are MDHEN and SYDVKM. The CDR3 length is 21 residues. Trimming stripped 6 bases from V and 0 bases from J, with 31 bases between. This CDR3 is CASSYPRPQERWGKSTDTQYF. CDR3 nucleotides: TGTGCCAGCAGCTATCCCCGGCCCCAGGAAAGGTGGGGCAAGAGCACAGATACGCAGTATTTT.

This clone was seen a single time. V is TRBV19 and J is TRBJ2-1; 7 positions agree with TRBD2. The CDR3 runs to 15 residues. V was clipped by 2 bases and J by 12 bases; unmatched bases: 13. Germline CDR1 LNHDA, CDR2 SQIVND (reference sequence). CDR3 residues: CASSISPPASGGQFF. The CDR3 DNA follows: TGTGCCAGTAGTATAAGCCCTCCGGCTAGCGGTGGGCAGTTCTTC.

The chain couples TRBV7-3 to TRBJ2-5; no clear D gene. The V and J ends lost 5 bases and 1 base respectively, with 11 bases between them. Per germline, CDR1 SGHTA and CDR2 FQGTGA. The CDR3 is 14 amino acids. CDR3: CASSPRAGQETQYF. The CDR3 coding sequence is TGTGCCAGCAGCCCCCGAGCAGGCCAAGAGACCCAGTACTTC. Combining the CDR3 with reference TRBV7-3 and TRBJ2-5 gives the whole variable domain GAGVSQTPSNKVTEKGKYVELRCDPISGHTALYWYRQSLGQGPEFLIYFQGTGAADDSGLPNDRFFAVRPEGSVSTLKIQRTERGDSAVYLCASSPRAGQETQYFGPGTRLLVL.

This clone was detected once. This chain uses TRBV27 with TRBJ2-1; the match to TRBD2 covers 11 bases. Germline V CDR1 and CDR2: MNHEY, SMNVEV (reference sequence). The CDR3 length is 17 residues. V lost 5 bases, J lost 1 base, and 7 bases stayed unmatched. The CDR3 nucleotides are TGTGCCAGCAGTCCCTGGGTAGCGGGAGGGTCCTACAATGAGCAGTTCTTC. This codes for CASSPWVAGGSYNEQFF.

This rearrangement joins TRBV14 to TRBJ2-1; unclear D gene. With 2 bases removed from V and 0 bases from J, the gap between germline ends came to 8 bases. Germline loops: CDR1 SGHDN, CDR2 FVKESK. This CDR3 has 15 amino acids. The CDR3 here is CASSQPPSSYNEQFF. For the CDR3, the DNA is TGTGCCAGCAGCCAACCCCCTAGCTCCTACAATGAGCAGTTCTTC.

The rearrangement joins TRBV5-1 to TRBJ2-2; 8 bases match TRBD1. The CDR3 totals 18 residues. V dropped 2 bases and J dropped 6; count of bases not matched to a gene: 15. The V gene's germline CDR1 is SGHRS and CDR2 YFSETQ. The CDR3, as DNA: TGCGCCAGCAGCTTCACCTTGCCTACAGGGGGAGGTGCCGGGGAGCTGTTTTTT. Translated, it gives CASSFTLPTGGGAGELFF.

The CDR3 DNA reads as TGTGCCAGCAGTGACGCGGGAGATACGCAGTATTTT. Its translation: CASSDAGDTQYF. This chain uses TRBV6-1 with TRBJ2-3, with a possible D match to TRBD2 (5 bases). The germline CDR1 and CDR2 sequences are MNHNS and SASEGT. Trimming cost V 3 bases and J 5 bases, with 6 bases left between them. The CDR3 totals 12 residues.

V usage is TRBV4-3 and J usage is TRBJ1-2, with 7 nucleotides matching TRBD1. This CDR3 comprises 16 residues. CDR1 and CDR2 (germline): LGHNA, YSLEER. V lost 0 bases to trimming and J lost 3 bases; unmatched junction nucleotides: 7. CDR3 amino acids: CASSQDLGTADYGYTF. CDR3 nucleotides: TGCGCCAGCAGCCAAGATTTAGGGACAGCGGACTATGGCTACACCTTC.

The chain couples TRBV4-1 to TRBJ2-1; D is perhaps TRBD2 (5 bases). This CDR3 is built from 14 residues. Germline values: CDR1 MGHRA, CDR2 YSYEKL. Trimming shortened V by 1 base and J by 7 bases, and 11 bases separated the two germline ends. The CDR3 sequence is CASSQVAAENEQFF. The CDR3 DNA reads TGCGCCAGCAGCCAAGTAGCAGCGGAGAATGAGCAGTTCTTC.

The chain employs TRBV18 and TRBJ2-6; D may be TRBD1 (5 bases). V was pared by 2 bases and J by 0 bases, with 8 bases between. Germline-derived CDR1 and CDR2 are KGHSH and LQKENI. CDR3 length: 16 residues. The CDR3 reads CASSPYDSSGANVLTF. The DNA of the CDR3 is TGTGCCAGCTCACCATACGACAGCTCTGGGGCCAACGTCCTGACTTTC.

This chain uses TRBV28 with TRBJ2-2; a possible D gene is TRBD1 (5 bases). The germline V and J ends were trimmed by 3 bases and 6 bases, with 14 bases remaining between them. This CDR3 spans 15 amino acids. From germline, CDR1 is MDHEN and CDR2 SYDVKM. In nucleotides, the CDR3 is TGTGCCAGCAGTTTTTCTAGGGGCGTCGCCGGGGAGCTGTTTTTT. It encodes CASSFSRGVAGELFF.

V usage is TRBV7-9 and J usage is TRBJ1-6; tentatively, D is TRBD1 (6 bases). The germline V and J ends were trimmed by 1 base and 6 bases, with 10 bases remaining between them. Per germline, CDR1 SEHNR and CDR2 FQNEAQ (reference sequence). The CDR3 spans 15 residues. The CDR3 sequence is CASSLDIQGNSPLHF. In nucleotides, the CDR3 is TGTGCCAGCAGCTTAGATATACAGGGTAATTCACCCCTCCACTTT.

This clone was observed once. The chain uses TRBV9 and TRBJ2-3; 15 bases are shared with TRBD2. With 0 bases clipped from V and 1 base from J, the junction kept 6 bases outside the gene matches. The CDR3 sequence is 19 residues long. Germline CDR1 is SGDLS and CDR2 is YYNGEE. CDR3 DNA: TGTGCCAGCAGCGTAGGGGGACTAGCGGGAGGAGGAGGCACAGATACGCAGTATTTT. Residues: CASSVGGLAGGGGTDTQYF. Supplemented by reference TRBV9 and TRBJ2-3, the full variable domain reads DSGVTQTPKHLITATGQRVTLRCSPRSGDLSVYWYQQSLDQGLQFLIQYYNGEERAKGNILERFSAQQFPDLHSELNLSSLELGDSALYFCASSVGGLAGGGGTDTQYFGPGTRLTVL.

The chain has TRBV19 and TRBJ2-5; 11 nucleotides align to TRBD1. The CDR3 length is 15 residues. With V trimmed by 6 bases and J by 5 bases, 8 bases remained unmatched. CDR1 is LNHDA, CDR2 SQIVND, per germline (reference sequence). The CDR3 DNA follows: TGTGCCAGTAGCCCCGGACAGGGGGCGCGGGAGACCCAGTACTTC. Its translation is CASSPGQGARETQYF.

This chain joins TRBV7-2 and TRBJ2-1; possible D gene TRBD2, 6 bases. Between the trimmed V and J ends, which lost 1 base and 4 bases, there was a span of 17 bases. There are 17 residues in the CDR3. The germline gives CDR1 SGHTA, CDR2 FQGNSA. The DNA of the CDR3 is TGTGCCAGCAGCTTAGAAGGAGGTGGGAGGACTTACAATGAGCAGTTCTTC. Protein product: CASSLEGGGRTYNEQFF. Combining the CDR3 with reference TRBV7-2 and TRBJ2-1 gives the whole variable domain GAGVSQSPSNKVTEKGKDVELRCDPISGHTALYWYRQSLGQGLEFLIYFQGNSAPDKSGLPSDRFSAERTGGSVSTLTIQRTQQEDSAVYLCASSLEGGGRTYNEQFFGPGTRLTVL.

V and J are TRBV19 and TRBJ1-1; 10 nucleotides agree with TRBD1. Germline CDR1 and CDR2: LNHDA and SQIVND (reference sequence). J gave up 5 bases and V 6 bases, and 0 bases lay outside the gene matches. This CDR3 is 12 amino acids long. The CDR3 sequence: CASRDRGTEAFF. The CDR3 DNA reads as TGTGCCAGTAGGGACAGGGGGACTGAAGCTTTCTTT.

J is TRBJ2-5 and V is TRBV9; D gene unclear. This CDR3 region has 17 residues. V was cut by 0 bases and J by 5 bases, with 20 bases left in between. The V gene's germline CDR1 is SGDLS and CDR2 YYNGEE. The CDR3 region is CASSVGFRDYGEETQYF. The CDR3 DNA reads TGTGCCAGCAGCGTAGGCTTCCGAGATTACGGAGAGGAGACCCAGTACTTC.